Listed below are T cell receptor beta chains from one sample, sequenced in a study of T-cell memory formation after mild COVID-19. One entry per CDR3 protein, called by TCRdb with MiXCR from the 5' RACE reads. Of approximately 300,000 distinct CDR3 sequences detected, 15% appear once; the ten largest clones hold about 20%. Sequencing was done on a sample of PBMCs or a T cell subset sorted from them (not recorded which). The receptors come from a man aged 18-30 years who had mild COVID-19 (a few samples of this study predate the infection). Cell type and time point are not known. CDR3s include the opening cysteine and the closing phenylalanine or tryptophan. D genes are given only for firm matches. Clone size appears in some rows only: once, few, many, or a class for an expanded clone.

.	TRBJ2-2	few	TRBV19	CASRETANTGELFF	TGTGCCAGTAGGGAGACAGCTAACACCGGGGAGCTGTTTTTT
.	TRBJ2-1	.	TRBV7-3	CASGHGVDEQFF	TGTGCCAGCGGCCACGGGGTCGATGAGCAGTTCTTC
.	TRBJ2-2	.	TRBV6-2/TRBV6-3	CASNGPTGRYTGELFF	TGTGCCAGCAATGGCCCGACAGGGAGGTACACCGGGGAGCTGTTTTTT
.	TRBJ2-3	.	TRBV5-4	CASTGGEDTQYF	TGTGCCAGCACCGGGGGAGAGGATACGCAGTATTTT
.	TRBJ2-5	few	TRBV7-2	CASSPNMQWSETQYF	TGTGCCAGCAGCCCAAATATGCAGTGGTCGGAGACCCAGTACTTC
TRBD1	TRBJ2-7	many	TRBV5-1	CASSPRQGSSYEQYF	TGCGCCAGCAGCCCGAGACAGGGGAGCTCCTACGAGCAGTACTTC
.	TRBJ2-7	.	TRBV21-1	CASSESGGADEQYF	TGTGCCAGCAGCGAATCCGGGGGGGCCGACGAGCAGTACTTC
.	TRBJ2-5	few	TRBV6-6	CASSQPGPVGETQYF	TGTGCCAGCAGCCAACCCGGGCCCGTCGGCGAGACCCAGTACTTC
.	TRBJ1-1	few	TRBV20-1	CSANLGQNTEAFF	TGCAGTGCTAACCTCGGACAGAACACTGAAGCTTTCTTT
.	TRBJ2-2	many	TRBV5-1	CASSFGTGELFF	TGCGCCAGCAGCTTTGGGACCGGGGAGCTGTTTTTT
.	TRBJ2-5	many	TRBV12-3/TRBV12-4	CASSDRPETQYF	TGTGCCAGCAGCGACAGGCCGGAGACCCAGTACTTC
.	TRBJ1-4	few	TRBV7-9	CASSSNLLGRSYNEKLFF	TGTGCCAGCAGCTCGAACCTACTCGGCAGGTCGTATAATGAAAAACTGTTTTTT
TRBD1	TRBJ2-7	.	TRBV12-3/TRBV12-4	CASSSGTGLREQYF	TGTGCCAGCAGCTCCGGGACAGGGTTACGCGAGCAGTACTTC
TRBD2	TRBJ2-7	.	TRBV2	CASSRLAGDEQYF	TGTGCCAGCAGCAGACTAGCGGGGGATGAGCAGTACTTC
.	TRBJ2-2	few	TRBV4-3	CASSQETPGWSTGELFF	TGCGCCAGCAGCCAAGAGACACCAGGGTGGAGCACCGGGGAGCTGTTTTTT
TRBD2	TRBJ2-3	.	TRBV6-5	CASMAGGPVESDTQYF	TGTGCCAGCATGGCGGGGGGGCCGGTAGAATCAGATACGCAGTATTTT
.	TRBJ2-2	.	TRBV9	CASSVAMGFGELFF	TGTGCCAGCAGCGTAGCAATGGGGTTCGGGGAGCTGTTTTTT
TRBD1	TRBJ2-7	few	TRBV29-1	CSVGRDRAPYEQYF	TGCAGCGTTGGCCGGGACAGGGCCCCCTACGAGCAGTACTTC
.	TRBJ1-5	few	TRBV20-1	CSVRATGSNQPQHF	TGCAGTGTCAGGGCTACAGGGTCTAATCAGCCCCAGCATTTT
.	TRBJ1-2	few	TRBV5-1	CASSLSGAGGYTF	TGCGCCAGCAGCTTGTCAGGGGCGGGTGGCTACACCTTC
.	TRBJ2-1	few	TRBV12-3/TRBV12-4	CASSTGPLDEQFF	TGTGCCAGCAGTACAGGACCCCTCGATGAGCAGTTCTTC
TRBD2	TRBJ2-1	many	TRBV12-3/TRBV12-4	CASCLTSGGHNEQFF	TGTGCCAGCTGCCTGACTAGCGGGGGCCACAATGAGCAGTTCTTC
.	TRBJ1-2	.	TRBV5-1	CASSEERQSYGYTF	TGCGCCAGCAGCGAGGAACGACAGTCGTATGGCTACACCTTC
.	TRBJ2-7	few	TRBV20-1	CSARDLASPYEQYF	TGCAGTGCTAGAGATCTGGCTTCCCCCTACGAGCAGTACTTC
.	TRBJ2-1	few	TRBV5-1	CASSLVLGYEQFF	TGCGCCAGCAGCTTGGTGCTGGGGTATGAGCAGTTCTTC
TRBD1	TRBJ1-1	.	TRBV5-4	CASRPTGGTEAFF	TGTGCCAGCAGACCAACAGGGGGCACTGAAGCTTTCTTT
.	TRBJ1-2	few	TRBV5-6	CASSLWGLGYTF	TGTGCCAGCAGCTTGTGGGGGCTTGGCTACACCTTC
.	TRBJ1-2	.	TRBV21-1	CASIIGHGYTF	TGTGCCAGCATAATTGGGCACGGCTACACCTTC
.	TRBJ2-3	.	TRBV7-2	CASSLYSDTQYF	TGTGCCAGCAGCTTATACTCAGATACGCAGTATTTT
TRBD2	TRBJ2-7	few	TRBV20-1	CSAAKASGGAYEQYF	TGCAGTGCGGCAAAGGCTAGCGGGGGGGCGTACGAGCAGTACTTC
.	TRBJ2-1	.	TRBV20-1	CSARRGAGVNEQFF	TGCAGTGCTAGGAGGGGGGCCGGGGTCAATGAGCAGTTCTTC
.	TRBJ1-5	.	TRBV20-1	CSAPTSGTNQPKHF	TGCAGTGCTCCCACCAGCGGGACTAATCAGCCCAAGCATTTT